A selection of T cell receptor beta chains follows, all from one sample in a study of vaccination effects on CD4 cells after COVID-19. No antigens are known for them. Profiled with immunoSEQ multiplex PCR; TCRdb holds only in-frame clones, not every one. This table holds about 58,000 clones, 65% to 80% found once. Sequencing used CD4+ T cells from PBMCs cultured without peptide, obtained before COVID-19 vaccination. The receptors here all came from a human donor who received a COVID-19 vaccine. The CDR3 runs from the conserved cysteine through the conserved F or W. The D gene is left open where the match is weak. Only some rows state a clone size, as once, few, many or a class for expanded clones.

once,-,TRBJ2-6,TRBV2,CASFRGGSGANVLTF,TGTGCCAGTTTTAGGGGGGGCTCTGGGGCCAACGTCCTGACTTTC
-,-,TRBJ2-2,TRBV5-1,CASSLDVYTGELFF,TGCGCCAGCAGCTTGGACGTTTACACCGGGGAGCTGTTTTTT
few,TRBD1,TRBJ1-2,TRBV29-1,CSVPASQGAGGYTF,TGCAGCGTTCCCGCTTCACAGGGGGCAGGGGGCTACACCTTC
-,-,TRBJ1-2,TRBV6-5,CASTLDVNYGYTF,TGTGCCAGCACACTTGACGTAAACTATGGCTACACCTTC
-,TRBD1,TRBJ1-4,TRBV7-9,CASSSGTDHEKLFF,TGTGCCAGCAGCTCCGGGACAGACCATGAAAAACTGTTTTTT
-,-,TRBJ2-6,TRBV30,CAWSADSSGANVLTF,TGTGCCTGGAGCGCCGACAGTTCAGGGGCCAACGTCCTGACTTTC
once,-,TRBJ1-2,TRBV9,CASSSPQGPQTANYGYTF,TGTGCCAGCAGCTCCCCGCAGGGGCCCCAAACAGCTAACTATGGCTACACCTTC
-,-,TRBJ1-1,TRBV6-5,CASRYLNRRTEAFF,TGTGCCAGCAGGTACTTGAACAGACGGACTGAAGCTTTCTTT
-,-,TRBJ1-1,TRBV5-1,CASSLGGTTNTEAFF,TGCGCCAGCAGCTTGGGTGGGACGACGAACACTGAAGCTTTCTTT
-,TRBD1,TRBJ2-3,TRBV18,CASGQGQADTQYF,TGTGCCAGCGGACAGGGTCAGGCAGATACGCAGTATTTT
-,-,TRBJ2-1,TRBV6-5,CASSYRIAYNEQFF,TGTGCCAGCAGTTACAGGATAGCCTACAATGAGCAGTTCTTC
-,-,TRBJ1-1,TRBV4-3,CASSHLDRTEAFF,TGCGCCAGCAGCCATCTCGACCGCACTGAAGCTTTCTTT
-,-,TRBJ1-4,TRBV5-3,CARSLARRGNNEKLFF,TGTGCCAGAAGCTTGGCCCGTCGAGGCAATAATGAAAAACTGTTTTTT
-,-,TRBJ1-1,TRBV7-2,CASSTRVRQRSEAFF,TGTGCCAGCAGCACCCGGGTGCGTCAGAGGTCTGAAGCTTTCTTT
once,-,TRBJ2-2,TRBV7-5,CARSRGTSGGARGTGELFF,TGTGCCAGAAGCCGAGGGACTAGCGGGGGGGCCCGGGGCACCGGGGAGCTGTTTTTT
-,-,TRBJ1-2,TRBV6-1,CASSEGGPYGYTF,TGTGCCAGCAGTGAAGGCGGGCCCTATGGCTACACCTTC
-,-,TRBJ2-3,TRBV28,CASSLVRADTQYF,TGTGCCAGCAGTTTGGTCAGGGCAGATACGCAGTATTTT
-,-,TRBJ1-2,TRBV29-1,CSVSQGPYGYTF,TGCAGCGTTAGCCAGGGGCCCTATGGCTACACCTTC
-,-,TRBJ1-3,TRBV3-1/TRBV3-2,CASSHPYTRSGNTIYF,TGTGCCAGCAGCCACCCTTACACTCGCTCTGGAAACACCATATATTTT
once,-,TRBJ2-5,TRBV24-1,CATSEGTVRAQYF,TGTGCCACCAGTGAAGGAACAGTCAGGGCCCAGTACTTC
-,TRBD1,TRBJ1-1,TRBV6-6,CASSYSGQSTEAFF,TGTGCCAGCAGTTACTCGGGACAGAGCACTGAAGCTTTCTTT
-,-,TRBJ1-2,TRBV7-2,CASSFYGGKGYTF,TGTGCCAGCAGCTTTTATGGTGGGAAGGGCTACACCTTC
-,TRBD1,TRBJ1-6,TRBV4-1,CASSPAFGQDNSPLHF,TGCGCCAGCAGCCCTGCGTTCGGACAGGATAATTCACCCCTCCACTTT
-,TRBD2,TRBJ2-1,TRBV6-5,CASSKLAGVYNEQFF,TGTGCCAGCAGTAAACTAGCGGGTGTCTACAATGAGCAGTTCTTC
-,-,TRBJ2-3,TRBV19,CASRRLGTDTQYF,TGTGCCAGTAGGCGACTAGGCACAGATACGCAGTATTTT
-,-,TRBJ1-4,TRBV25-1,CASSEPRRGGEKLFF,TGTGCCAGCAGTGAGCCCCGCAGGGGAGGTGAAAAACTGTTTTTT
-,-,TRBJ1-2,TRBV6-2/TRBV6-3,CASSYAVYGYTF,TGTGCCAGCAGTTACGCCGTTTATGGCTACACCTTC
once,TRBD1,TRBJ1-2,TRBV19,CASSTRQGGFYGYTF,TGTGCCAGTAGTACCAGACAGGGTGGTTTTTATGGCTACACCTTC
-,-,TRBJ1-5,TRBV7-2,CASSFGVISNQPQHF,TGTGCCAGCAGCTTCGGTGTCATTAGCAATCAGCCCCAGCATTTT
-,-,TRBJ1-2,TRBV19,CASSLVRVSGYTF,TGTGCCAGTAGTCTTGTCCGAGTGAGTGGCTACACCTTC
-,-,TRBJ2-5,TRBV2,CASSRQETQYF,TGTGCCAGCAGTAGACAAGAGACCCAGTACTTC
-,TRBD1,TRBJ1-2,TRBV6-5,CASSNLSGGLGYTF,TGTGCCAGCAGTAATTTGTCAGGGGGCCTTGGCTACACCTTC
-,-,TRBJ2-6,TRBV18,CASSPGQASSGANVLTF,TGTGCCAGCTCACCGGGGCAGGCCTCCTCTGGGGCCAACGTCCTGACTTTC
-,TRBD1,TRBJ1-1,TRBV9,CASSPGQGAWTEAFF,TGTGCCAGCAGCCCTGGACAGGGGGCTTGGACTGAAGCTTTCTTT
-,TRBD1,TRBJ2-5,TRBV6-5,CACRLNRGETQYF,TGTGCCTGCAGACTAAACAGGGGCGAGACCCAGTACTTC
few,-,TRBJ2-2,TRBV5-1,CASSLGTPNTGELFF,TGCGCCAGCAGCTTGGGAACACCTAACACCGGGGAGCTGTTTTTT
-,TRBD2,TRBJ2-3,TRBV7-3,CASSFSGGTTQYF,TGTGCCAGTAGCTTTAGCGGGGGAACAACGCAGTATTTT
once,TRBD2,TRBJ2-3,TRBV7-3,CASSSWTSGGALTDTQYF,TGTGCCAGCAGCTCCTGGACTAGCGGGGGGGCCTTGACAGATACGCAGTATTTT
-,-,TRBJ1-5,TRBV6-6,CASSYGGGYGPQPQHF,TGTGCCAGCAGTTACGGGGGTGGGTACGGTCCCCAGCCCCAGCATTTT
-,-,TRBJ1-2,TRBV5-6,CASSKRDTFNYGYTF,TGTGCCAGCAGCAAAAGGGACACCTTTAACTATGGCTACACCTTC